This T cell receptor beta chain was obtained from a study of blood T cell repertoires in COVID-19. Participants' own reports of clinical history determined their cohort assignment. Repertoires were generated with immunoSEQ multiplex PCR, while TCRdb's copy carries only in-frame clones and drops some. Of 140,000 to 150,000 clones in the sample, around 80% are singletons; the top ten hold 5% to 7%. The receptor comes from a woman aged 50 to 65 who had recovered from COVID-19. Input material: PBMCs or T cells enriched from blood (not recorded which).

Here the CDR3 reads CASSLRFREEEKLFF. The CDR3 nucleotides read TGTGCCAGCAGCTTAAGATTCAGGGAGGAAGAAAAACTGTTTTTT. This chain joins TRBV11-2 and TRBJ1-4; D perhaps matches TRBD1 (5 bases). V shed 2 bases and J shed 8 bases, with 15 bases lying between them. CDR3 length equals 15 residues. Germline-derived CDR1 and CDR2 are SGHAT and FQNNGV. The whole variable domain, filled in from reference TRBV11-2 and TRBJ1-4, reads EAGVAQSPRYKIIEKRQSVAFWCNPISGHATLYWYQQILGQGPKLLIQFQNNGVVDDSQLPKDRFSAERLKGVDSTLKIQPAKLEDSAVYLCASSLRFREEEKLFFGSGTQLSVL.